This T cell receptor (beta chain) was profiled in a study of identical twins. Regarding the study as a whole: Carriage of fewer insertions was seen in abundant cord blood beta clonotypes, whereas memory repertoires showed none. Models, which agreed with sharing between unrelated individuals, nonetheless underestimated the out-of-frame TCR alpha sharing seen in monozygotic twins.

Notes on this clonotype: Its antigen remains unidentified.

TCRdb used MiXCR to reprocess the 5' RACE reads, holding one entry per CDR3 protein. This table holds fewer than 800,000 distinct CDR3 sequences, about 7.1% found once. V was clipped by 5 bases and J by 5 bases; unmatched bases: 7. The CDR3 covers 15 residues. In germline, CDR1 is SGHVS, CDR2 FNYEAQ. This sample was also put to use in a study of yellow fever vaccine responses in identical twins.

The specimen sequenced was PBMCs. The TCR was taken from a woman aged 18-29 years in good health. The rearrangement links TRBV7-6 to TRBJ2-5; 11 nucleotides line up with TRBD2. CDR3 nucleotide sequence: TGTGCCAGCAGCGCCGTAGCGGGAGGGCGGGAGACCCAGTACTTC. The encoded protein is CASSAVAGGRETQYF.